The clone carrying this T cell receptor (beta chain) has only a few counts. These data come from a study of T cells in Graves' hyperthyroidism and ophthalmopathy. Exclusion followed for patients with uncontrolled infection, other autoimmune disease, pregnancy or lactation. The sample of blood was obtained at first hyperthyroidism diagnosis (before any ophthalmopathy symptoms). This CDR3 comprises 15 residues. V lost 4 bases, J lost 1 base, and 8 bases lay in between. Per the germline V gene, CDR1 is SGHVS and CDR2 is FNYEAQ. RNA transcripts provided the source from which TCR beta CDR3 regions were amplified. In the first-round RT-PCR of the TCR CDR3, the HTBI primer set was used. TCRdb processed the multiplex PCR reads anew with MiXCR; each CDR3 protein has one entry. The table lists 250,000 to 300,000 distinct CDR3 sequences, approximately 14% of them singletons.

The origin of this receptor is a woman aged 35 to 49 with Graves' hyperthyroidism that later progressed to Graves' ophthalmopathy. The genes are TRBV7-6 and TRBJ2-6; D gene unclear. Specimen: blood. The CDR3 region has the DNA TGTGCCAGCAGCTCCGGAAATTCTGGGGCCAACGTCCTGACTTTC. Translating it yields CASSSGNSGANVLTF.